This TCR beta chain was captured by sequencing in a study of T cells in Graves' hyperthyroidism and ophthalmopathy. Points from the study as a whole: Prediction of ophthalmopathy progression came a median roughly 6.7 months pre-onset. The authors' 13 V-J model separated ophthalmopathy from stable hyperthyroidism. Appearing also in blood were most of the thyroid clonotypes expanded above 0.001.

RNA transcripts provided the source from which TCR beta CDR3 regions were amplified. When the TCR CDR3 underwent first-round RT-PCR, the HTBI primer set was used. Via MiXCR, TCRdb re-called the multiplex PCR reads, giving one row per CDR3 protein. This sample has about 760,000 distinct CDR3 sequences, with about 35% found just once. Points on this clonotype: The antigen is not known.

The authors deemed Graves' hyperthyroidism stable absent ophthalmopathy progression within 18 months. This receptor was identified in a woman between 35 and 50 years old with Graves' hyperthyroidism. The sequenced sample consisted of blood.

DNA for the CDR3: TGTGCCAGCTCACTAGACGGGAGGGAAGGTCAGCCCCAGCATTTT. Translating it yields CASSLDGREGQPQHF. The rearrangement links TRBV18 to TRBJ1-5; D is unresolved. Germline loops: CDR1 KGHSH, CDR2 LQKENI. The CDR3 covers 15 residues. V lost 4 bases to trimming and J lost 6 bases, with 16 bases between them.